This T cell receptor beta chain was found in a study of beta chain features in type 1 diabetes. Background on the study: Cell yields, age and gender were similar between patients and healthy donors. Study-level results: In patients and controls equally, PCR might favor templates that are shorter.

Sorting gave populations that all exceeded 95% purity. Trimming removed 2 bases at V and 9 bases at J, with 11 bases between. This CDR3 has 12 residues. Germline lookup yields CDR1 SEHNR and CDR2 FQNEAQ (reference sequence). Since all of the isolated RNA was reverse transcribed, expressed TCRB transcripts were what got sequenced. The protocol was immunoSEQ multiplex PCR, while the TCRdb copy is restricted to in-frame clones and leaves out a portion. The sample records about 470,000 clones, roughly 31% being singletons. For this clone: What it binds is unknown.

Specimen: naive CD4+ T cells from blood. This receptor was taken from a young man in good health. This chain joins TRBV7-9 and TRBJ2-7; D gene uncertain. CDR3 bases: TGTGCCAGCAGCTTAATGGGTTTTGGGCAGTACTTC. Translated, it gives CASSLMGFGQYF.